This T cell receptor beta chain was recovered during a study of shared clonotypes between healthy human individuals. Healthy HIV-negative adults without recent acute infections or vaccinations served as donors. Profiling relied on immunoSEQ multiplex PCR, and the TCRdb table lists in-frame clones only, not all of them. This table holds about 480,000 clones, approximately 85% found once. Sequenced input: PBMCs. The TCR was taken from a woman in her thirties or forties in good health. Some clones in this sample may be carry-over from other donors' samples.

Here the CDR3 DNA reads TGTGCCACCCGTTCTTTCTGGACAGGGGGCTCAGATACGCAGTATTTT. This codes for CATRSFWTGGSDTQYF. The chain joins TRBV28 to TRBJ2-3; 11 nucleotides align to TRBD1. CDR1 and CDR2 from the germline V gene are MDHEN and SYDVKM. With 10 bases clipped from V and 4 bases from J, the junction kept 13 bases outside the gene matches. CDR3 length: 16 residues.